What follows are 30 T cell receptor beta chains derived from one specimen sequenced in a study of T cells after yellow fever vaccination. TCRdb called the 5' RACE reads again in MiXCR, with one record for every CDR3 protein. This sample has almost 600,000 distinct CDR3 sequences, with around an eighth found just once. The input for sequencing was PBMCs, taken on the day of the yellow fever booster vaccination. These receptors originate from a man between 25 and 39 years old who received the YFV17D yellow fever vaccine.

The CDR3 here is CSARLGGSGYNEQFF. For the CDR3, the DNA is TGCAGTGCTCGACTCGGGGGTAGCGGATACAATGAGCAGTTCTTC. The chain couples TRBV20-1 to TRBJ2-1; maybe TRBD2 (6 bases). Looked up from germline, CDR1 is DFQATT and CDR2 is SNEGSKA (reference sequence). Deletions cut 5 bases from V and 4 bases from J, with 18 bases between. The CDR3 has 15 residues.

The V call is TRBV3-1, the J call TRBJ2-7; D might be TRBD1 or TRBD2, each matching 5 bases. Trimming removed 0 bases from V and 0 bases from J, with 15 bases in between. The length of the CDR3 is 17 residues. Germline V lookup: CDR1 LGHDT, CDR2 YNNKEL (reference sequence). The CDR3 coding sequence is TGTGCCAGCAGCCAAGAAGAGTCCCCAGGGAGCTCCTACGAGCAGTACTTC. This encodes CASSQEESPGSSYEQYF.

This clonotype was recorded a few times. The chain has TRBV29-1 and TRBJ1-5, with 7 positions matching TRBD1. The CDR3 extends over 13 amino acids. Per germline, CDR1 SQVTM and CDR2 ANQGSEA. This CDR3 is CSAVTGDNQPQHF. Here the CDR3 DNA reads TGCAGTGCTGTTACAGGGGATAATCAGCCCCAGCATTTT.

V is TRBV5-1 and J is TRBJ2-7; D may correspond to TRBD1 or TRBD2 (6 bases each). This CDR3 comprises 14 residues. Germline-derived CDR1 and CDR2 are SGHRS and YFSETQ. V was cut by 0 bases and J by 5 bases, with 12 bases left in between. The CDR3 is CASSLERGDDEQYF. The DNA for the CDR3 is TGCGCCAGCAGCTTGGAGAGGGGGGACGACGAGCAGTACTTC.

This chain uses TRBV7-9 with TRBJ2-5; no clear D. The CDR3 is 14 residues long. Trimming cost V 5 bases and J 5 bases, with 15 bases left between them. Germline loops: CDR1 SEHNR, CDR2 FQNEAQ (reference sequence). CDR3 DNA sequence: TGTGCCAGCAGCCCCCACTCCGACGGGGAGACCCAGTACTTC. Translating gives CASSPHSDGETQYF.

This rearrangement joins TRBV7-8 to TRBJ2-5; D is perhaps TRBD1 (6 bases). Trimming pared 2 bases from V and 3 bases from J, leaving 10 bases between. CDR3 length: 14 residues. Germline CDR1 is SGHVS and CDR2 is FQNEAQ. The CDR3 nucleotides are TGTGCCAGCAGCTTAAGTACAGGGAAAGAGACCCAGTACTTC. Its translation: CASSLSTGKETQYF. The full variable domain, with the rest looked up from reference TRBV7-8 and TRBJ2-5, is GAGVSQSPRYKVAKRGQDVALRCDPISGHVSLFWYQQALGQGPEFLTYFQNEAQLDKSGLPSDRFFAERPEGSVSTLKIQRTQQEDSAVYLCASSLSTGKETQYFGPGTRLLVL.

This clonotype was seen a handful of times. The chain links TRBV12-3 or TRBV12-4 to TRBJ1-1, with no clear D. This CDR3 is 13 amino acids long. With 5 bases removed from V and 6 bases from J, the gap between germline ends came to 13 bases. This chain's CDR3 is CASSRWEQSEAFF. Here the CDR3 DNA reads TGTGCCAGCAGTCGCTGGGAACAATCTGAAGCTTTCTTT.

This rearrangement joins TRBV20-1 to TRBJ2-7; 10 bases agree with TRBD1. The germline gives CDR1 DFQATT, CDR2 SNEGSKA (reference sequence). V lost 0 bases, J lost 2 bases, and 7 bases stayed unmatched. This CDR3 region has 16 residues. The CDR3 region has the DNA TGCAGTGCTAGAGATCCCGGACAGGGGGTCACCTACGAGCAGTACTTC. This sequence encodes CSARDPGQGVTYEQYF.

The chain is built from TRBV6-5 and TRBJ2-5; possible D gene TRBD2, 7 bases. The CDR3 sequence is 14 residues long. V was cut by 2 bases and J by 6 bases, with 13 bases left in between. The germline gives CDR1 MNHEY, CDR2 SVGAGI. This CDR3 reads CASSYMGGAKTQYF. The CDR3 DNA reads TGTGCCAGCAGTTACATGGGGGGGGCAAAGACCCAGTACTTC.

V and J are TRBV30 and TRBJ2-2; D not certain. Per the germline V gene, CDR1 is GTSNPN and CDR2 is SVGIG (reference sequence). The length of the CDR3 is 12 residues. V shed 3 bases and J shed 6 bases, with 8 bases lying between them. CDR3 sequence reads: CAWRIPPGELFF. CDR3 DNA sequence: TGTGCCTGGAGAATACCGCCCGGGGAGCTGTTTTTT.

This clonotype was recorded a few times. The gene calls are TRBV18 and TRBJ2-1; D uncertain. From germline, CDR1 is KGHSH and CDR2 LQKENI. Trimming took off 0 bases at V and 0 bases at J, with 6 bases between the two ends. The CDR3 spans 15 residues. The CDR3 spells CASSPPRSSYNEQFF. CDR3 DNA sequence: TGTGCCAGCTCACCACCTCGGAGCTCCTACAATGAGCAGTTCTTC.

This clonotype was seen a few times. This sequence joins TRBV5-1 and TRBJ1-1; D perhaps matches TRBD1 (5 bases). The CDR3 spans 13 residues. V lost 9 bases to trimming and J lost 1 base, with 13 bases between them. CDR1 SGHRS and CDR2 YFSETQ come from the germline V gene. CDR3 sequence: CATRDLQNTEAFF. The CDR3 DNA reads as TGCGCCACCAGGGACTTACAGAACACTGAAGCTTTCTTT.

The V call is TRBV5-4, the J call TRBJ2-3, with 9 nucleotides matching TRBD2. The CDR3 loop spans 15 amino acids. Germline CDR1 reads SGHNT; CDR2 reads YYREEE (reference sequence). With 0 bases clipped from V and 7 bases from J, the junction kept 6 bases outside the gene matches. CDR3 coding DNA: TGTGCCAGCAGCTTGGAGGGTAGCGGGAGAAATACGCAGTATTTT. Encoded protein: CASSLEGSGRNTQYF.

CDR3 sequence: CASSLTPENTEAFF. In nucleotides, the CDR3 is TGTGCCAGCAGCCTAACACCGGAGAACACTGAAGCTTTCTTT. This sequence joins TRBV6-1 and TRBJ1-1; D not resolved. Trimming shortened V by 6 bases and J by 1 base, and 12 bases separated the two germline ends. Germline assignment: CDR1 MNHNS and CDR2 SASEGT. The CDR3 length is 14 residues.

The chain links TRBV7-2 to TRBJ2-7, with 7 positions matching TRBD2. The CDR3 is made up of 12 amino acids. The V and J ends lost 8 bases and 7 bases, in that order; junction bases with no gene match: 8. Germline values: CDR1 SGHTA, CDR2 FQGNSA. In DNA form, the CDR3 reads TGTGCCAGCTCCTGGGGCGGGGGTGAGCAGTACTTC. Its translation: CASSWGGGEQYF.

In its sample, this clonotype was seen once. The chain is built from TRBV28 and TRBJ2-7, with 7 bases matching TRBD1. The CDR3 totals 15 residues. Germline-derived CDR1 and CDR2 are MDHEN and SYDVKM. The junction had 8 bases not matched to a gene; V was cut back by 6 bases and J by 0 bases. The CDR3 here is CASSQLDRASYEQYF. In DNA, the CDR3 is TGTGCCAGCAGCCAACTAGACAGGGCCTCCTACGAGCAGTACTTC.

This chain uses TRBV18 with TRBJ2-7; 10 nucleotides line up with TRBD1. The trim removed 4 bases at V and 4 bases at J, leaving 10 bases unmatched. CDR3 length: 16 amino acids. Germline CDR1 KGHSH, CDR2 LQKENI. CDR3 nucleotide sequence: TGTGCCAGCTCACACCCTCCGGGACAGGGGTGGTACGAGCAGTACTTC. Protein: CASSHPPGQGWYEQYF. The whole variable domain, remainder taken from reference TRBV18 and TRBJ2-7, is NAGVMQNPRHLVRRRGQEARLRCSPMKGHSHVYWYRQLPEEGLKFMVYLQKENIIDESGMPKERFSAEFPKEGPSILRIQQVVRGDSAAYFCASSHPPGQGWYEQYFGPGTRLTVT.

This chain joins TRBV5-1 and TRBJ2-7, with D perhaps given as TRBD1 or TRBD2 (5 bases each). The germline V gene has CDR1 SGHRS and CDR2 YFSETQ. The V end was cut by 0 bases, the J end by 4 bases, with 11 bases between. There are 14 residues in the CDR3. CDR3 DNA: TGCGCCAGCAGCTTGGGGGACCAGAGGTACGAGCAGTACTTC. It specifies CASSLGDQRYEQYF.

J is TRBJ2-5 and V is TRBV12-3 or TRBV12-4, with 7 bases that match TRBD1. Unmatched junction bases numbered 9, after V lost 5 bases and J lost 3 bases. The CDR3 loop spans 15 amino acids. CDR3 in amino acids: CASSLSWDRKETQYF. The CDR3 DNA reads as TGTGCCAGCAGTCTTTCTTGGGACAGAAAAGAGACCCAGTACTTC.

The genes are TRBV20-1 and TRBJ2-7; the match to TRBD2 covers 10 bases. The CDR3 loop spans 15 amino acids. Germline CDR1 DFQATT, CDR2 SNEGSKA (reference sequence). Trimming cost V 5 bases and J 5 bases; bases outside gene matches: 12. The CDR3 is CSARTKREGPNEQYF. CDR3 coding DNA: TGCAGTGCTCGCACAAAGCGGGAGGGCCCGAACGAGCAGTACTTC.

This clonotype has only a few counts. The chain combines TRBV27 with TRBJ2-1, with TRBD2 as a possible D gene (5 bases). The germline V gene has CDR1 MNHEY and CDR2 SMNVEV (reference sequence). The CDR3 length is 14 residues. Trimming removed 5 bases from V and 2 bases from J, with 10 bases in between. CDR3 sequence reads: CASSPGLTYNEQFF. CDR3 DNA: TGTGCCAGCAGTCCCGGACTTACCTACAATGAGCAGTTCTTC.

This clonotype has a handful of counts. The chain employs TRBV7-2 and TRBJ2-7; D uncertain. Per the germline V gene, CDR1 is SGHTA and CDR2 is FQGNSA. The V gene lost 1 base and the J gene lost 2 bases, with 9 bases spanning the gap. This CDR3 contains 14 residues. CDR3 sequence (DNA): TGTGCCAGCAGCTTAGGATCCAATACCTACGAGCAGTACTTC. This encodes CASSLGSNTYEQYF. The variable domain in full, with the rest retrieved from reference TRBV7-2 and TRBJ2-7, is GAGVSQSPSNKVTEKGKDVELRCDPISGHTALYWYRQSLGQGLEFLIYFQGNSAPDKSGLPSDRFSAERTGGSVSTLTIQRTQQEDSAVYLCASSLGSNTYEQYFGPGTRLTVT.

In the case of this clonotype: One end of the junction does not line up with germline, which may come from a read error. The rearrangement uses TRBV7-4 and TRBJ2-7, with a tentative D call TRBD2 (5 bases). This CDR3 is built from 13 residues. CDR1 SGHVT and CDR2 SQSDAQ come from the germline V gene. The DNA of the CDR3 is TGTGCCAGCAGCGGCGACTCCGCCCTGCAGCGGCACTTC. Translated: CASSGDSALQRHF.

The CDR3 sequence is CASSSIGSPYEQYF. The DNA of the CDR3 is TGTGCCAGCAGTTCAATTGGGTCCCCTTACGAGCAGTACTTC. The genes are TRBV27 and TRBJ2-7; D remains unclear. The germline gives CDR1 MNHEY, CDR2 SMNVEV (reference sequence). V was cut by 4 bases and J by 4 bases, with 14 bases left in between. The CDR3 consists of 14 residues.

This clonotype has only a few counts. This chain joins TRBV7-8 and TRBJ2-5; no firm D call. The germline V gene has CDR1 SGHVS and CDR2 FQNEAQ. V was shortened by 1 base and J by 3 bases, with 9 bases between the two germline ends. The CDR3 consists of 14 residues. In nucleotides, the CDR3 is TGTGCCAGCAGCTTAGTGTCGGAAGAAGAGACCCAGTACTTC. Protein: CASSLVSEEETQYF.

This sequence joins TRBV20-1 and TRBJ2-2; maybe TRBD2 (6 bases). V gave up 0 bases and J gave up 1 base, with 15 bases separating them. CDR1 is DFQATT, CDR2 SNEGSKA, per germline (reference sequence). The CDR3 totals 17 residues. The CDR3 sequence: CSARDPAGSGNTGELFF. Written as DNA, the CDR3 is TGCAGTGCTAGAGATCCCGCGGGTAGCGGGAACACCGGGGAGCTGTTTTTT.

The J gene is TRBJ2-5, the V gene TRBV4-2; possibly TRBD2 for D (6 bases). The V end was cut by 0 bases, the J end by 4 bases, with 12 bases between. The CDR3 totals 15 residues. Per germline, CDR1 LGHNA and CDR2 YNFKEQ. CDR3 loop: CASSQDLRGGETQYF. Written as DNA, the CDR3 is TGTGCCAGCAGCCAAGATTTACGGGGAGGAGAGACCCAGTACTTC.

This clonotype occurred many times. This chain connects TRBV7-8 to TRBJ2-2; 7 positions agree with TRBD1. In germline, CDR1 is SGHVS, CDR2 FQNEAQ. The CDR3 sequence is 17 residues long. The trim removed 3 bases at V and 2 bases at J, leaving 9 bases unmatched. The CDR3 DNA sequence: TGTGCCAGCAGCTTCCGGGACAGACCCTTAAACACCGGGGAGCTGTTTTTT. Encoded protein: CASSFRDRPLNTGELFF.

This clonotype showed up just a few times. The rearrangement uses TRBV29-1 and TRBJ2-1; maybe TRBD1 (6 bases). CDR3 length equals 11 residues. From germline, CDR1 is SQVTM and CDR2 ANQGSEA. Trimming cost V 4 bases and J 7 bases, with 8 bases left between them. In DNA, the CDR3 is TGCAGCGTTGGGGGGCAGAATGAGCAGTTCTTC. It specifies CSVGGQNEQFF.

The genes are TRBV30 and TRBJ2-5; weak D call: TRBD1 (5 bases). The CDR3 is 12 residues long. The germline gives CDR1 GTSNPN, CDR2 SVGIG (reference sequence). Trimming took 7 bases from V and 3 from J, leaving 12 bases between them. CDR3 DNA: TGTGCCTCGATTCAGGGTAAAGAGACCCAGTACTTC. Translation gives CASIQGKETQYF.